These 5 T cell receptor beta chains share one sample of origin, sequenced in a study of cytomegalovirus exposure and HLA in healthy donors. In the PCR, 60 Vbeta and 13 Jbeta primers were used. TCRdb's table, derived via immunoSEQ multiplex PCR, lists solely in-frame clones and lacks some. The data contain around 110,000 clones, 9% to 10% of them seen just once; the ten biggest clones take up around 3%. The sample taken for sequencing was PBMCs. These receptors all stem from a man younger than 40 in good health and CMV-seronegative.

The chain's CDR3 is CASNRGGQQETQYF. The CDR3 DNA reads TGTGCCAGCAACCGTGGTGGACAACAAGAGACCCAGTACTTC. The chain has TRBV9 and TRBJ2-5; possibly TRBD1 for D (5 bases). Germline V lookup: CDR1 SGDLS, CDR2 YYNGEE. The CDR3 covers 14 residues. V gave up 6 bases and J gave up 2 bases, with 14 bases separating them.

V is TRBV7-3 and J is TRBJ2-5, with a tentative D call TRBD1 (6 bases). The V end was cut by 1 base, the J end by 5 bases, with 11 bases between. The CDR3 is 14 residues long. Germline CDR1 reads SGHTA; CDR2 reads FQGTGA. The CDR3 is CASSLNRDQETQYF. The CDR3 DNA sequence: TGTGCCAGCAGCTTAAACAGGGATCAGGAGACCCAGTACTTC. The entire variable domain, with the rest obtained from reference TRBV7-3 and TRBJ2-5, is as follows: GAGVSQTPSNKVTEKGKYVELRCDPISGHTALYWYRQSLGQGPEFLIYFQGTGAADDSGLPNDRFFAVRPEGSVSTLKIQRTERGDSAVYLCASSLNRDQETQYFGPGTRLLVL.

This chain uses TRBV2 with TRBJ1-3; D is possibly TRBD1 (5 bases). Germline V gene data show CDR1 as SNHLY and CDR2 as FYNNEI. There are 15 residues in the CDR3. Trimming pared 7 bases from V and 0 bases from J, leaving 13 bases between. CDR3 DNA sequence: TGTGCCAGCATTTTCGACAGAACCTCTGGAAACACCATATATTTT. The encoded protein is CASIFDRTSGNTIYF.

The chain is built from TRBV19 and TRBJ2-5, with D perhaps matching TRBD1 (6 bases). Trimming shortened V by 8 bases and J by 5 bases, and 24 bases separated the two germline ends. This CDR3 contains 16 residues. CDR1 is LNHDA and CDR2 is SQIVND in the germline V gene (reference sequence). CDR3 nucleotides: TGTGCCAGTCTCCCCGGGACACCGTTGTATTACGAGACCCAGTACTTC. Translating gives CASLPGTPLYYETQYF.

The chain is built from TRBV19 and TRBJ2-5, with 10 bases that match TRBD2. The CDR3 is 15 residues long. With V trimmed by 3 bases and J by 2 bases, 3 bases remained unmatched. The germline CDR1 and CDR2 sequences are LNHDA and SQIVND (reference sequence). The CDR3 here is CASSIMTSGQETQYF. The DNA for the CDR3 is TGTGCCAGTAGTATCATGACTAGCGGGCAAGAGACCCAGTACTTC.